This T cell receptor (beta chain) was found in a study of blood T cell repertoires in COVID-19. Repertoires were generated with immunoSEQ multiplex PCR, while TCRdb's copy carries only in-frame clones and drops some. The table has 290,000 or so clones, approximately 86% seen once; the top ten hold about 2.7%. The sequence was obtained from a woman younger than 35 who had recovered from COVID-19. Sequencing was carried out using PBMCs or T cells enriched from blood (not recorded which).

CDR3 sequence (DNA): TGTGCCGGACAGGGCAGGGGCACAGATACGCAGTATTTT. Protein sequence: CAGQGRGTDTQYF. This chain uses TRBV30 with TRBJ2-3; 8 bases match TRBD1. Losses at the gene ends were 8 bases for V and 1 base for J; bases not matched to a gene: 5. Germline CDR1 reads GTSNPN; CDR2 reads SVGIG (reference sequence). The CDR3 length is 13 residues.